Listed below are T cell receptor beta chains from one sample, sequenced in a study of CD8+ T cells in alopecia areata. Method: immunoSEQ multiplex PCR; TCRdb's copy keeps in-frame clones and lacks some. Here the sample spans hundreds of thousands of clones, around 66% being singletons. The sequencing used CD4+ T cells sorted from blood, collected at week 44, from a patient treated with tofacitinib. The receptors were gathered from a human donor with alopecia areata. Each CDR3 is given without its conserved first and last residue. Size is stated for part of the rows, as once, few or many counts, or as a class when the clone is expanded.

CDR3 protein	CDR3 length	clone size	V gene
ASSRDRGLLDGYT	13	once	TRBV14
ASSPTGTGGYNEQF	14	.	TRBV5-1
AWSVRRANLGPQH	13	.	TRBV30
ASSVNPGPYQETQY	14	few	TRBV21-1
ASSLGQGANGYT	12	few	TRBV7-2
ASSLMGWGNEQF	12	.	TRBV5-1
ANGRRGSSGANVLT	14	.	TRBV2
AWSAKGSYEQY	11	.	TRBV30
SVDISRVRGQGTEAF	15	.	TRBV29-1
ASSFAGQNAEAF	12	.	TRBV11-1
ASSGGRADEQF	11	once	TRBV2
ASSLSRVRGNEQF	13	.	TRBV6-5
ASSLRAQGGYGYT	13	.	TRBV5-4
ASSAVAGGAYNSPLH	15	.	TRBV6-1
ASSFDWDSPLH	11	.	TRBV5-1
ARGGQGSNQPQH	12	.	TRBV2
ASSYSWGQETQY	12	few	TRBV6-5
ASRKRGGLADTQY	13	few	TRBV2
ASSLGLAKNNEQF	13	.	TRBV7-2